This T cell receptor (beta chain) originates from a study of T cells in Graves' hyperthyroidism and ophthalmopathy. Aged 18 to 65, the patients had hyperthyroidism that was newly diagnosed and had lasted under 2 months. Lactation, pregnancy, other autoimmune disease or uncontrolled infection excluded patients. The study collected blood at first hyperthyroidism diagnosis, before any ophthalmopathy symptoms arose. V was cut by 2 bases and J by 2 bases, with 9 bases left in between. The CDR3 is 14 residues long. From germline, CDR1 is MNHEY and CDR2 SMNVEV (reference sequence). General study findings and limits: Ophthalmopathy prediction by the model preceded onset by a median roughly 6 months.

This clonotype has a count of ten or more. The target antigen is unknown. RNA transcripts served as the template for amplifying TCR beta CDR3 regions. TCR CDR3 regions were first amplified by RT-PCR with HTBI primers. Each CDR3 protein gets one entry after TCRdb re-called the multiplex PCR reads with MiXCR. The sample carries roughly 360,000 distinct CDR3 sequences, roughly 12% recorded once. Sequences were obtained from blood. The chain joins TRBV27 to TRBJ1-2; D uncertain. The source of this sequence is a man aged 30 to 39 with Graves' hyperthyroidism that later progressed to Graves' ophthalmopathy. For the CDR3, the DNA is TGTGCCAGCAGTTTAAGCCTCGGGAACTATGGCTACACCTTC. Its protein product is CASSLSLGNYGYTF.